The subject of this entry is one T cell receptor (beta chain). Its specificity is not known. At the time of sampling, donors were nominally healthy, though unrecorded immune exposures were likely. V lost 5 bases and J lost 1, with 9 bases in between. CDR3 length: 13 amino acids. Germline V CDR1 and CDR2: SGHRS, YFSETQ. This sample stems from a study of cytomegalovirus exposure and HLA in healthy donors. Whole-study context: Ancestry clustering placed about 86% of under 450 genotyped donors in the Caucasian-associated cluster. Study-level results: Near-uniform donor sequencing depth was presumed by presence/absence analyses. A missense variant in DCLRE1C was later tied to TCR beta V- and J-gene trimming.

Primers: 60 Vbeta forward and 13 Jbeta reverse. Produced via immunoSEQ multiplex PCR; TCRdb's table is partial and in-frame only. The table has hundreds of thousands of clones, over 85% seen once. The receptor's source is a woman aged 18-29 years in good health and CMV-seronegative. Sample: PBMCs. The chain employs TRBV5-1 and TRBJ1-1; D unclear. The CDR3 protein is CASSELSNTEAFF. CDR3 bases: TGCGCCAGCAGTGAGCTATCGAACACTGAAGCTTTCTTT.